This T cell receptor (beta chain) was identified in a study of OX40 agonist ivuxolimab in advanced cancers. On the study more broadly: Patients with hepatocellular carcinoma, melanoma, renal cell or head and neck cancer made up the dose-escalation patients. From 23 to 79 years was the age range, with a mean of about 56 years, and 65% to 90% were male. Overall study findings and caveats: Dose levels from 0.1 to 3.0 mg/kg saw CD4+ and CD8+ blood T cells expand clonally by week 6. More expanded clones were seen, on average, in CD8+ T cells than in CD4+.

Clones were sequenced by immunoSEQ multiplex PCR, and TCRdb holds only the in-frame ones, with some missing. This table holds over 60,000 clones, roughly 88% found once. The length of the CDR3 is 13 residues. V was cut by 5 bases and J by 3 bases, with 8 bases left in between. Per the germline V gene, CDR1 is SEHNR and CDR2 is FQNEAQ (reference sequence). Details on this clone: The target antigen is unknown.

This specimen consisted of CD4+ or CD8+ T cells sorted from blood, obtained in a trial of the OX40 agonist ivuxolimab. The J gene is TRBJ1-5, the V gene TRBV7-9; D is uncertain. The sequence was obtained from an adult with an advanced solid tumor such as melanoma, head and neck, liver or kidney cancer. This CDR3 is CASSASPNQPQHF. In nucleotides, the CDR3 is TGTGCCAGCAGCGCCAGCCCCAATCAGCCCCAGCATTTT.